The T cell receptor (beta chain) described here comes from a study of molecular identifiers for immune sequencing clone quantification. The wider study: Replicates split RNA from around 20,000 or 100,000 naive CD8 cells five ways, and the researchers sequenced four portions.

In the sort, naive CD8 T cells were defined as CD8+CD4-CCR7+CD45RA+. The authors built bulk TCR libraries by previously described methods with listed TCR primers. Each CDR3 protein gets one entry after TCRdb re-called the PCR reads with MiXCR. This repertoire shows 460,000 or so distinct CDR3 sequences, less than 30% found once; its top ten account for 0.76%. On this clonotype itself: Since a much larger clone is just one base distant, this may be a read error.

Germline-derived CDR1 and CDR2 are DFQATT and SNEGSKA (reference sequence). The CDR3 has 12 amino acids. Source material: naive CD8+ T cells from blood, with Jurkat cell RNA spiked in. Sample subset: FACS-sorted CD8+CD4-CCR7+CD45RA+ naive T cells. This TCR was sampled from a human donor in good health. Some libraries in this study had Jurkat cell RNA spiked in. The chain employs TRBV20-1 and TRBJ2-7; D might be TRBD2 (5 bases). CDR3 in DNA: TGCACCCCGGATAGCGAGAGATACGAGCAGTACTTC. Its translation is CTPDSERYEQYF.